This is a list of T cell receptor beta chains from one sample in a study of spatial heterogeneity in lung cancer. TCRdb redid the calling of the 5' RACE reads with MiXCR, one entry per CDR3 protein. The sample shows fewer than 45,000 distinct CDR3 sequences, under 12% of them seen only once. Sequencing was performed on PBMCs, taken at follow-up. The receptors here all came from a female donor with early-stage non-small cell lung cancer. Each CDR3 is given with its conserved first and last residue.

CDR3	V	length	J
CAWSLLAGGYQYF	TRBV30	13	TRBJ2-5
CAITPGQGGNTEAFF	TRBV10-3	15	TRBJ1-1
CASSQGQSYQETQYF	TRBV4-1	15	TRBJ2-5
CSVEVTGRGDEQYF	TRBV29-1	14	TRBJ2-7
CSVVEANGPYEQYF	TRBV29-1	14	TRBJ2-7
CASSLSGTGTGELFF	TRBV28	15	TRBJ2-2
CASSLDQETQYF	TRBV7-6	12	TRBJ2-5
CASSQAGTAQPQHF	TRBV4-2	14	TRBJ1-5
CSVLPGWNTEAFF	TRBV29-1	13	TRBJ1-1
CASSLEGARGYTF	TRBV7-6	13	TRBJ1-2
CAWAPGNEQFF	TRBV30	11	TRBJ2-1
CASSPDRDSSGYTF	TRBV7-2	14	TRBJ1-2
CASSEQETQYF	TRBV2	11	TRBJ2-5
CASRQGQVNSYNEQFF	TRBV28	16	TRBJ2-1
CASSLGEGGEPQHF	TRBV7-8	14	TRBJ1-5